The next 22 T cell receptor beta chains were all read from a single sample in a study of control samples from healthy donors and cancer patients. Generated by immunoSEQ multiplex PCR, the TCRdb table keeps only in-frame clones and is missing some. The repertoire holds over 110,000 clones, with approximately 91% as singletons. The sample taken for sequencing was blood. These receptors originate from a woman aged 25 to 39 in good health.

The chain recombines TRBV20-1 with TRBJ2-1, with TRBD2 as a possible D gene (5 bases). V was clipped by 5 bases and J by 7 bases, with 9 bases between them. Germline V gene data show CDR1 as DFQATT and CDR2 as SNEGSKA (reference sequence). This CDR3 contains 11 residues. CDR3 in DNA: TGCAGTGCTGCGTCGGGGAATGAGCAGTTCTTC. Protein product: CSAASGNEQFF.

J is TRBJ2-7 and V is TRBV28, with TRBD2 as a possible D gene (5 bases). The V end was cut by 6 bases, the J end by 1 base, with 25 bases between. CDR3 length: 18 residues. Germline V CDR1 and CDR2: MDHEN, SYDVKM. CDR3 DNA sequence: TGTGCCAGCAGAAAAGAGGTTGGGCGACTACTCAAATCCTACGAGCAGTACTTC. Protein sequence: CASRKEVGRLLKSYEQYF.

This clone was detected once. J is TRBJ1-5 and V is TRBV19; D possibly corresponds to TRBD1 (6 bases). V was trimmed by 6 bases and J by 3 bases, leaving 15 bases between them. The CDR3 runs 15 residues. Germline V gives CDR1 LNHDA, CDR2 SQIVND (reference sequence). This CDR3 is CASRPSGGYNQPQHF. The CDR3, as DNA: TGTGCCAGTAGACCGTCGGGGGGCTACAATCAGCCCCAGCATTTT.

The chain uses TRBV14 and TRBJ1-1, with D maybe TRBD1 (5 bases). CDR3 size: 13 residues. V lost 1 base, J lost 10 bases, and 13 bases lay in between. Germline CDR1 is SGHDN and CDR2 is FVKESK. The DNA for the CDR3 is TGTGCCAGCAGCCAAGGCAGGGCGAGAGGAGCTTTCTTT. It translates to CASSQGRARGAFF.

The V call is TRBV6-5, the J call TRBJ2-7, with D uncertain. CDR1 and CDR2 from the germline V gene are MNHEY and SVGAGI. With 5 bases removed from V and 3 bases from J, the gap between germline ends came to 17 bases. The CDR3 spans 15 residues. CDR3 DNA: TGTGCCAGCAGTCCTCCGGGCGGAAGGGTCTACGAGCAGTACTTC. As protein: CASSPPGGRVYEQYF.

CDR3 in amino acids: CSVVAGTEAFF. The CDR3 DNA sequence: TGCAGCGTTGTTGCAGGCACTGAAGCTTTCTTT. The chain is built from TRBV29-1 and TRBJ1-1; D remains unclear. The V end lost 4 bases, the J end lost 4 bases, and 7 bases lay between the germline ends. CDR3 length: 11 amino acids. Germline CDR1 reads SQVTM; CDR2 reads ANQGSEA.

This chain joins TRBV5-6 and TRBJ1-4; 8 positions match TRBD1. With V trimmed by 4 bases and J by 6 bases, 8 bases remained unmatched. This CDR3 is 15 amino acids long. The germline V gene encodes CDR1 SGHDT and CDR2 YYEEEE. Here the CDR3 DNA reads TGTGCCAGCAGCCCCCGTGGCAGGGGGCATGAAAAACTGTTTTTT. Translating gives CASSPRGRGHEKLFF.

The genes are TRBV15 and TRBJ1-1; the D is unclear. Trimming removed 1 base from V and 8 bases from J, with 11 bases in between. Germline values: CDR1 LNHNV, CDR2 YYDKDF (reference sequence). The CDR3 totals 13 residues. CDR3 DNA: TGTGCCACCAGCAGAGGTCCTTTGGCGGAAGCTTTCTTT. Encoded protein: CATSRGPLAEAFF.

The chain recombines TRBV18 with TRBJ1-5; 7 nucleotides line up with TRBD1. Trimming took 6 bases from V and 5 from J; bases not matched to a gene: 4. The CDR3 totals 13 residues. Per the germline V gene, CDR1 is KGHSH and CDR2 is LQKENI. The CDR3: CASSRQGDQPQHF. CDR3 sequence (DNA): TGTGCCAGCTCTCGACAGGGCGATCAGCCCCAGCATTTT.

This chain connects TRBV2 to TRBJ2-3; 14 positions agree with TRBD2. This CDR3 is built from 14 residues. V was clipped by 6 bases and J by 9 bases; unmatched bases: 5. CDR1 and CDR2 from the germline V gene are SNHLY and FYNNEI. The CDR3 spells CASSGTSGSATQYF. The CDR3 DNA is TGTGCCAGCAGCGGGACTAGCGGGAGCGCAACGCAGTATTTT.

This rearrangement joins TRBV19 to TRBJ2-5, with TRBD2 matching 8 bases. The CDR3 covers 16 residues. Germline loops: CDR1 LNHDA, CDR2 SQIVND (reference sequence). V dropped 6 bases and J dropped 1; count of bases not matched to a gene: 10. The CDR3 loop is CASSNPGGALQETQYF. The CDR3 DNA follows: TGTGCCAGTAGCAACCCCGGGGGGGCCCTCCAAGAGACCCAGTACTTC.

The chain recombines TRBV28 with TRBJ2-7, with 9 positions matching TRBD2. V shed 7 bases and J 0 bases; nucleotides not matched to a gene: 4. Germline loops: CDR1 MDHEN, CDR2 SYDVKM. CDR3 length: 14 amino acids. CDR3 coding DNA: TGTGCCAGCAACCCTAGCGGGATCTCCTACGAGCAGTACTTC. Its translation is CASNPSGISYEQYF.

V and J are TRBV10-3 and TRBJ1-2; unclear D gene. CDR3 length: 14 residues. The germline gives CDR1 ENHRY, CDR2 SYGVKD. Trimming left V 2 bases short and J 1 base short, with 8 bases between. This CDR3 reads CAISETGLNYGYTF. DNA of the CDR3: TGTGCCATCAGTGAGACCGGGCTTAACTATGGCTACACCTTC.

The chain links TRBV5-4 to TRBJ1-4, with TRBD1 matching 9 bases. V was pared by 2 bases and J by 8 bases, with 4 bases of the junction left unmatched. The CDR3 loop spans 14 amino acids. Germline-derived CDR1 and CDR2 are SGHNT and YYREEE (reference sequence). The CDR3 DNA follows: TGTGCCAGCAGCTTCTTTGGACAGGGGGAAAAACTGTTTTTT. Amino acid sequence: CASSFFGQGEKLFF.

The DNA for the CDR3 is TGTGCCACCGGTGCCGAGTATAATTCACCCCTCCACTTT. Translation: CATGAEYNSPLHF. The chain recombines TRBV15 with TRBJ1-6; the D is unclear. There are 13 residues in the CDR3. Germline V CDR1 and CDR2: LNHNV, YYDKDF (reference sequence). V was cut by 8 bases and J by 4 bases, with 9 bases left in between. The variable domain in full, with the rest retrieved from reference TRBV15 and TRBJ1-6, is DAMVIQNPRYQVTQFGKPVTLSCSQTLNHNVMYWYQQKSSQAPKLLFHYYDKDFNNEADTPDNFQSRRPNTSFCFLDIRSPGLGDTAMYLCATGAEYNSPLHFGNGTRLTVT.

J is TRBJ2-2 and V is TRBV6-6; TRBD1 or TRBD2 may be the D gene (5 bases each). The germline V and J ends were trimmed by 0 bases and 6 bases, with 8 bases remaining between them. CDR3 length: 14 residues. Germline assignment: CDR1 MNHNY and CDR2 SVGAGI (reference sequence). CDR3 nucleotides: TGTGCCAGCAGTTACTCCGGGGACCCCGGGGAGCTGTTTTTT. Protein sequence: CASSYSGDPGELFF.

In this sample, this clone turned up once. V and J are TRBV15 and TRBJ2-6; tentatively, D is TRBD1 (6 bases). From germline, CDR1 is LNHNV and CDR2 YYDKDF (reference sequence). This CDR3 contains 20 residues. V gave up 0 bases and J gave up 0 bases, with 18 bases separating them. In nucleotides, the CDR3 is TGTGCCACCAGCAGAGATCCCCCAGGGGCCCTTTTCTCTGGGGCCAACGTCCTGACTTTC. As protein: CATSRDPPGALFSGANVLTF. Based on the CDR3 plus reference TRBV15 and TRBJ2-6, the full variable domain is DAMVIQNPRYQVTQFGKPVTLSCSQTLNHNVMYWYQQKSSQAPKLLFHYYDKDFNNEADTPDNFQSRRPNTSFCFLDIRSPGLGDTAMYLCATSRDPPGALFSGANVLTFGAGSRLTVL.

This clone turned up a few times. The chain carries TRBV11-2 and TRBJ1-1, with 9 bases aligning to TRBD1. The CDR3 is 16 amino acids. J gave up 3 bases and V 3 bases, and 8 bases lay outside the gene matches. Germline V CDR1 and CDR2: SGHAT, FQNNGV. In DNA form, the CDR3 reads TGTGCCAGCAGCTTCGGACAGGGGAGGGTATACACTGAAGCTTTCTTT. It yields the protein CASSFGQGRVYTEAFF. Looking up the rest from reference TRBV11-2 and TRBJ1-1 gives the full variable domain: EAGVAQSPRYKIIEKRQSVAFWCNPISGHATLYWYQQILGQGPKLLIQFQNNGVVDDSQLPKDRFSAERLKGVDSTLKIQPAKLEDSAVYLCASSFGQGRVYTEAFFGQGTRLTVV.

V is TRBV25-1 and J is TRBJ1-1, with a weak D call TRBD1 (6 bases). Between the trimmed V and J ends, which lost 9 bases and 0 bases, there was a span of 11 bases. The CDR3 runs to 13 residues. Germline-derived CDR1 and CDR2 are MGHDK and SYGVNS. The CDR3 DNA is TGTGCCAGTTCGACAGGATTGAACACTGAAGCTTTCTTT. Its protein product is CASSTGLNTEAFF.

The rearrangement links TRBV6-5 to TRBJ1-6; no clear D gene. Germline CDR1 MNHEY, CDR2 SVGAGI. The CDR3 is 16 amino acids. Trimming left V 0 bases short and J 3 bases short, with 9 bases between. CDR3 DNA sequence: TGTGCCAGCAGTTACTCGATTCCGGACTATAATTCACCCCTCCACTTT. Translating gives CASSYSIPDYNSPLHF.

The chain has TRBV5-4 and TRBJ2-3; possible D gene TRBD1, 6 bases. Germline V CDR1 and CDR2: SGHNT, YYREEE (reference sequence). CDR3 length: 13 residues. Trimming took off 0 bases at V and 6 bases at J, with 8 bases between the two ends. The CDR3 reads CASSLAGADTQYF. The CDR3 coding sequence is TGTGCCAGCAGCTTGGCAGGGGCGGATACGCAGTATTTT.

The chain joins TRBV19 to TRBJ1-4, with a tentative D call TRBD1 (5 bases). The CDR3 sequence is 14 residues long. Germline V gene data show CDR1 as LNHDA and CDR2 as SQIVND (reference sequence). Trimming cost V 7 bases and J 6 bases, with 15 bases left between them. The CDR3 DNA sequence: TGTGCCAGTATGGCGACAGCCCCTCATGAAAAACTGTTTTTT. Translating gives CASMATAPHEKLFF.